Sequencing of this T cell receptor beta chain was carried out in a study of T cell responses to AZD1222 COVID-19 vaccine. Whole-study results and caveats: Repertoires were obtained solely post-peak T cell response. Seropositive AZD1222 recipients at baseline numbered only six or seven.

Assay used: immunoSEQ multiplex PCR; TCRdb lists only in-frame clones, some missing. This sample carries 100,000 to 150,000 clones, roughly 87% of them seen once, and the ten largest clones take 1.5%. V trimming: 2 bases; J trimming: 0 bases; junction bases outside the gene matches: 6. Germline-derived CDR1 and CDR2 are MNHNS and SASEGT. There are 17 residues in the CDR3. Concerning this clone: Its antigen is still unknown.

This specimen was peripheral blood, taken on day 0 of AZD1222 vaccination. This chain connects TRBV6-1 to TRBJ2-3; the match to TRBD2 covers 9 bases. The source is an adult in good health. In DNA, the CDR3 is TGTGCCAGCAGTGAACTAGCGGGGATCTCTAGCACAGATACGCAGTATTTT. It yields the protein CASSELAGISSTDTQYF.